This T cell receptor beta chain was profiled in a study of OX40 agonist ivuxolimab in advanced cancers. Overall study: Patients were treated with ivuxolimab, an agonistic anti-OX40 (CD134) antibody. The dose-escalation group included hepatocellular carcinoma, melanoma, renal cell carcinoma and head and neck cancer.

Germline CDR1 reads LNHDA; CDR2 reads SQIVND (reference sequence). The germline V and J ends were trimmed by 1 base and 13 bases, with 11 bases remaining between them. The CDR3 is 12 amino acids. The method was immunoSEQ multiplex PCR; TCRdb's version includes in-frame clones alone and lacks a portion of them. The sample consists of some 72,000 clones, 80% to 95% of them appearing once. The sample was CD4+ or CD8+ T cells sorted from blood, taken in a trial of the OX40 agonist ivuxolimab. This clonotype was sampled from an adult with an advanced solid tumor such as melanoma, head and neck, liver or kidney cancer. The chain couples TRBV19 to TRBJ2-1; D is unclear. The DNA for the CDR3 is TGTGCCAGTAGTATAGCATGGATCCCTCAGTTCTTC. This encodes CASSIAWIPQFF.